This entry features one T cell receptor beta chain sequence. The CDR3 is made up of 14 amino acids. V lost 5 bases and J lost 5, with 15 bases in between. Germline CDR1 MDHEN, CDR2 SYDVKM. TCRdb keeps only in-frame clones here, not all; method: immunoSEQ multiplex PCR. The sample lists fewer than 60,000 clones; less than 95% were seen once. The sample is drawn from a study of T cell changes during pregnancy in multiple sclerosis. The material was peripheral blood, obtained after pregnancy. This chain uses TRBV28 with TRBJ1-1; possibly TRBD1 for D (5 bases). This receptor was identified in a female donor in good health, enrolled as a control in a pregnancy study. CDR3 loop: CASSPTGVETEAFF. Written as DNA, the CDR3 is TGTGCCAGCAGTCCCACGGGGGTTGAAACTGAAGCTTTCTTT.